Below, 10 T cell receptor beta chains from the same sample are listed, as sequenced in a study of T-cell memory formation after mild COVID-19. TCRdb analysed the 5' RACE reads with MiXCR anew, one entry per CDR3 protein. The table has approximately 89,000 distinct CDR3 sequences, 9.5% to 15% seen once; the top ten hold less than 45%. The material sequenced was PBMCs or a T cell subset sorted from them (not recorded which). The receptor source for this set is a man aged 18 to 35 who had mild COVID-19 (a few samples of this study predate the infection). Cell type and time point are not known.

J is TRBJ2-5 and V is TRBV7-9; 8 bases are shared with TRBD2. This CDR3 region has 16 residues. V dropped 3 bases and J dropped 1; count of bases not matched to a gene: 7. Germline CDR1 is SEHNR and CDR2 is FQNEAQ (reference sequence). In nucleotides, the CDR3 is TGTGCCAGCAGCTTTCCTACCGGGGGGGCCCAAGAGACCCAGTACTTC. Residues: CASSFPTGGAQETQYF. Based on the CDR3 plus reference TRBV7-9 and TRBJ2-5, the full variable domain is DTGVSQNPRHKITKRGQNVTFRCDPISEHNRLYWYRQTLGQGPEFLTYFQNEAQLEKSRLLSDRFSAERPKGSFSTLEIQRTEQGDSAMYLCASSFPTGGAQETQYFGPGTRLLVL.

This clonotype was recorded a few times. This chain uses TRBV6-2 or TRBV6-3 with TRBJ2-7; D gene uncertain. The CDR3 spans 12 residues. Germline lookup yields CDR1 MNHEY and CDR2 SVGEGT. V lost 5 bases and J lost 2, with 7 bases in between. The CDR3 is CASSLSTYEQYV. The CDR3 DNA reads as TGTGCCAGCAGTCTTTCAACCTACGAGCAGTACGTC.

This clonotype was detected ten times or more. The CDR3 region has the DNA TGTGCCAGCAGTTCTGACAGGTTCACAGATACGCAGTATTTT. It is translated as CASSSDRFTDTQYF. The chain is built from TRBV12-3 or TRBV12-4 and TRBJ2-3; perhaps TRBD1 as D (6 bases). This CDR3 comprises 14 residues. V was cut by 4 bases and J by 2 bases, with 10 bases left in between.

This clonotype showed up many times. The genes are TRBV24-1 and TRBJ2-1, with 9 bases matching TRBD2. Germline V gene sequence: CDR1 KGHDR, CDR2 SFDVKD. The CDR3 has 15 amino acids. Trimming took 7 bases from V and 2 from J; bases not matched to a gene: 5. The CDR3 reads CATSTSGGTYNEQFF. The DNA for the CDR3 is TGTGCCACCAGCACCAGCGGGGGGACCTACAATGAGCAGTTCTTC.

The V call is TRBV4-3, the J call TRBJ1-2; D is perhaps TRBD1 (6 bases). The CDR3 contains 15 residues. With 0 bases removed from V and 4 bases from J, the gap between germline ends came to 12 bases. The germline V gene encodes CDR1 LGHNA and CDR2 YSLEER. CDR3 nucleotides: TGCGCCAGCAGCCAAGATCCGGGACATTTCTATGGCTACACCTTC. Protein: CASSQDPGHFYGYTF.

This clonotype was found a few times. At one end, the junction sequence differs from germline, possibly due to a read error. The chain joins TRBV7-9 to TRBJ1-4; 10 bases map to TRBD1. Germline V gene lookup returns CDR1 SEHNR and CDR2 FQNEAQ (reference sequence). The CDR3 runs 15 residues. For the CDR3, the DNA is TGTGCCAGCAGCCCGACAGGGGGCACTAACGAAAAACTGTTTTTT. Its protein is CASSPTGGTNEKLFF.

This clonotype has more than one count but fewer than ten. This rearrangement joins TRBV10-3 to TRBJ2-3, with D possibly being TRBD1 or TRBD2 (6 bases each). In germline, CDR1 is ENHRY, CDR2 SYGVKD. The CDR3 covers 12 residues. Trimming shortened V by 11 bases and J by 2 bases, and 11 bases separated the two germline ends. The CDR3 spells CASGGVTDTQYF. DNA for the CDR3: TGTGCCTCCGGGGGCGTCACAGATACGCAGTATTTT.

The table lists this clonotype with a few counts. The chain uses TRBV6-5 and TRBJ2-1; 7 nucleotides agree with TRBD2. This CDR3 has 13 amino acids. J lost 7 bases, V lost 4 bases, and 4 bases had no gene match. CDR1 is MNHEY, CDR2 SVGAGI, per germline. DNA of the CDR3: TGTGCCAGCAGTTGGGGGGGTAGGAATGAGCAGTTCTTC. Its protein is CASSWGGRNEQFF.

J is TRBJ1-1 and V is TRBV5-1, with a possible D match to TRBD1 (6 bases). Germline CDR1 reads SGHRS; CDR2 reads YFSETQ. This CDR3 region has 14 residues. V was trimmed by 1 base and J by 3 bases, leaving 10 bases between them. The CDR3 here is CASSLTGRDTEAFF. The DNA for the CDR3 is TGCGCCAGCAGCTTGACAGGGAGGGACACTGAAGCTTTCTTT.

This clonotype was recorded a few times. J is TRBJ2-4 and V is TRBV28; no reliable D call. Trimming took 7 bases from V and 8 from J, leaving 12 bases between them. The CDR3 has 12 amino acids. Per the germline V gene, CDR1 is MDHEN and CDR2 is SYDVKM. CDR3 region: CASKAGYDIQYF. Written as DNA, the CDR3 is TGTGCCAGCAAAGCAGGTTATGACATTCAGTACTTC. Complete variable domain (other parts from reference TRBV28 and TRBJ2-4): DVKVTQSSRYLVKRTGEKVFLECVQDMDHENMFWYRQDPGLGLRLIYFSYDVKMKEKGDIPEGYSVSREKKERFSLILESASTNQTSMYLCASKAGYDIQYFGAGTRLSVL.